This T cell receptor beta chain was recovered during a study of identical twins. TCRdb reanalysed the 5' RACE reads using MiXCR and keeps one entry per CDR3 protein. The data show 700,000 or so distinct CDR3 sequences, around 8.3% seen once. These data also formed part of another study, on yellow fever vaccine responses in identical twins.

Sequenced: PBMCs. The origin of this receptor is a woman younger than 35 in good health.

Written as DNA, the CDR3 is TGCAGCGTTAAGGGTAACTCCTACGAGCAGTACTTC. Protein: CSVKGNSYEQYF. The V call is TRBV29-1, the J call TRBJ2-7; D gene ambiguous. Germline CDR1 reads SQVTM; CDR2 reads ANQGSEA. With 5 bases removed from V and 0 bases from J, the gap between germline ends came to 8 bases. There are 12 residues in the CDR3.